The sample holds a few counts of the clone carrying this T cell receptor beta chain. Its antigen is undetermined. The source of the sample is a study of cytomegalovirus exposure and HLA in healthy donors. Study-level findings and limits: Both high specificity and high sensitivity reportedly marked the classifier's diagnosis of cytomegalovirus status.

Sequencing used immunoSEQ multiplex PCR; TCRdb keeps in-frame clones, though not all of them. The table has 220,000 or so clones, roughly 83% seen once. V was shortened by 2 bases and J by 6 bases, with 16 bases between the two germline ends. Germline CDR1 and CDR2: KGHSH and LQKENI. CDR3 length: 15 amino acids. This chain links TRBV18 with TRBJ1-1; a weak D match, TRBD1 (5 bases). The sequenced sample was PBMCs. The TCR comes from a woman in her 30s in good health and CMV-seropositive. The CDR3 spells CASSPGAGPHSEAFF. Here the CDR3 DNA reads TGTGCCAGCTCACCAGGGGCAGGGCCCCACTCTGAAGCTTTCTTT.